The clone carrying this T cell receptor (beta chain) has only a few counts. Antigen unknown. Expressed TCRB transcripts were sequenced because the isolated RNA had all been reverse transcribed beforehand. Sequencing of naive, central memory and regulatory T cell samples gave an average of approximately 3.3 million reads. Method: immunoSEQ multiplex PCR; TCRdb's copy keeps in-frame clones and lacks some. Counted here are approximately 250,000 clones, approximately 16% occurring once; the ten biggest clones make up 0.065% to 0.095%. The CDR3 contains 14 residues. Trimming took off 3 bases at V and 4 bases at J, with 10 bases between the two ends. Germline CDR1 SEHNR, CDR2 FQNEAQ (reference sequence). The sample comes from a study of beta chain features in type 1 diabetes. Study background: Across every sample, approximately 110,000,000 sorted cells were examined in total. Study observations and caveats: Fewer junction insertions and more nucleotide deletions appeared in type 1 diabetes patients. Moderate but significant shortening of TCRB CDR3s was recorded in all four CD4+ subsets from Type 1 diabetes patients.

It was via CD45RO/CCR7/CD25/CD127/CD95/CD27 that CD4+ naive, central memory, regulatory and stem cell-like memory cells were sorted. This sequence originates from a man aged 25-45 years with type 1 diabetes. Sequencing was carried out using naive CD4+ T cells from blood. V and J are TRBV7-9 and TRBJ2-1, with D unclear. The CDR3 sequence: CASSFDRSYNEQFF. The CDR3 DNA reads as TGTGCCAGCAGCTTTGACCGCTCTTACAATGAGCAGTTCTTC.